This entry concerns a single T cell receptor (beta chain). Its antigen is undetermined. The CDR3 has 15 residues. V was clipped by 6 bases and J by 5 bases; unmatched bases: 4. Germline CDR1 MNHEY, CDR2 SVGAGI. The source of the sample is a study of OX40 agonist ivuxolimab in advanced cancers. Study-wide results and caveats: Some of the lowest clonal expansion was seen in partial responders at 0.1-3.0 mg/kg. Fewer expanded clones were found on average in CD4+ than in CD8+ T cells.

Produced via immunoSEQ multiplex PCR; TCRdb's table is partial and in-frame only. The sample shows about 69,000 clones, more than 75% of them seen only once. This receptor was obtained from an adult with an advanced solid tumor such as melanoma, head and neck, liver or kidney cancer. The rearrangement uses TRBV6-5 and TRBJ1-6; 10 bases fit TRBD1. The sequencing here drew on CD4+ or CD8+ T cells sorted from blood, taken in a trial of the OX40 agonist ivuxolimab. In DNA form, the CDR3 reads TGTGCCAGCAGACCCGGGACAGGGGATAATTCACCCCTCCACTTT. It translates to CASRPGTGDNSPLHF.